These 24 T cell receptor beta chains were sequenced from one sample in a study of blood T cell repertoires in COVID-19. Clones were read by immunoSEQ multiplex PCR, and TCRdb kept only the in-frame ones, dropping some. The repertoire holds under 300,000 clones, 87% seen once, with about 6% in the top ten. The sample taken for sequencing was PBMCs or T cells enriched from blood (not recorded which). The receptor set was obtained from a woman aged 25 to 45 with acute COVID-19.

The rearrangement joins TRBV2 to TRBJ1-2; D might be TRBD1 (6 bases). V was pared by 6 bases and J by 4 bases, with 15 bases between. The CDR3 runs to 14 residues. CDR1 and CDR2 from the germline V gene are SNHLY and FYNNEI. CDR3 protein: CASRGQQGTYGYTF. CDR3 sequence (DNA): TGTGCCAGCAGGGGTCAACAGGGTACCTATGGCTACACCTTC.

This rearrangement joins TRBV9 to TRBJ2-1; TRBD2 agrees at 8 bases. CDR3 size: 14 residues. Per the germline V gene, CDR1 is SGDLS and CDR2 is YYNGEE. Trimming took 2 bases from V and 8 from J; bases not matched to a gene: 6. DNA for the CDR3: TGTGCCAGCAGCGTCAGCGGGGGACTCGATGAGCAGTTCTTC. This encodes CASSVSGGLDEQFF. Together with reference TRBV9 and TRBJ2-1, the CDR3 gives the full variable domain: DSGVTQTPKHLITATGQRVTLRCSPRSGDLSVYWYQQSLDQGLQFLIQYYNGEERAKGNILERFSAQQFPDLHSELNLSSLELGDSALYFCASSVSGGLDEQFFGPGTRLTVL.

This rearrangement joins TRBV30 to TRBJ1-1, with a tentative D call TRBD1 (5 bases). The V gene's germline CDR1 is GTSNPN and CDR2 SVGIG (reference sequence). V was cut by 5 bases and J by 2 bases, with 9 bases left in between. The CDR3 contains 12 residues. In DNA form, the CDR3 reads TGTGCCTGGGGCAGGGTCAACACTGAAGCTTTCTTT. This encodes CAWGRVNTEAFF.

In DNA, the CDR3 is TGTGCCAGCAGCGTAGGGGGCAAGACAGGATCGAACACTGAAGCTTTCTTT. As protein: CASSVGGKTGSNTEAFF. This rearrangement joins TRBV9 to TRBJ1-1; perhaps TRBD1 as D (6 bases). The CDR3 length is 17 residues. Germline V gene sequence: CDR1 SGDLS, CDR2 YYNGEE. Trimming left V 0 bases short and J 1 base short, with 16 bases between.

The chain couples TRBV29-1 to TRBJ2-1; the match to TRBD2 covers 7 bases. There are 16 residues in the CDR3. The V gene's germline CDR1 is SQVTM and CDR2 ANQGSEA. V gave up 0 bases and J gave up 4 bases; unmatched junction bases: 9. The CDR3 bases are TGCAGCGTTGAAGAGTGGAGGGACGGGGGGTACAATGAGCAGTTCTTC. It specifies CSVEEWRDGGYNEQFF.

The chain uses TRBV14 and TRBJ2-7; no clear D gene. The CDR3 has 15 residues. V was cut by 0 bases and J by 3 bases, with 12 bases left in between. From germline, CDR1 is SGHDN and CDR2 FVKESK. CDR3 sequence reads: CASSQEDTEFYEQYF. The CDR3, as DNA: TGTGCCAGCAGCCAAGAAGACACTGAATTCTACGAGCAGTACTTC.

The rearrangement joins TRBV19 to TRBJ2-3; the match to TRBD1 covers 9 bases. The CDR3 contains 13 residues. J was trimmed by 4 bases and V by 9 bases; bases with no gene match: 5. Germline CDR1 is LNHDA and CDR2 is SQIVND (reference sequence). This CDR3 is CASGDRAADTQYF. The CDR3 region has the DNA TGTGCCAGCGGGGACAGGGCCGCAGATACGCAGTATTTT. The variable domain in full, with the rest retrieved from reference TRBV19 and TRBJ2-3, is DGGITQSPKYLFRKEGQNVTLSCEQNLNHDAMYWYRQDPGQGLRLIYYSQIVNDFQKGDIAEGYSVSREKKESFPLTVTSAQKNPTAFYLCASGDRAADTQYFGPGTRLTVL.

This rearrangement joins TRBV12-3 or TRBV12-4 to TRBJ2-1, with TRBD2 as a possible D gene (5 bases). The CDR3 has 13 amino acids. With 4 bases removed from V and 4 bases from J, the gap between germline ends came to 8 bases. CDR3 nucleotide sequence: TGTGCCAGCAGTTGGGAGAAATACAATGAGCAGTTCTTC. Translation: CASSWEKYNEQFF.

V and J are TRBV7-2 and TRBJ2-7, with D possibly matching TRBD2 (5 bases). V lost 5 bases to trimming and J lost 3 bases, with 14 bases between them. The germline V gene has CDR1 SGHTA and CDR2 FQGNSA. There are 14 residues in the CDR3. The CDR3 bases are TGTGCCAGCAGCCCAGGAGGAACTAGCTACGAGCAGTACTTC. It yields the protein CASSPGGTSYEQYF.

This clone was counted only a few times. The chain recombines TRBV7-8 with TRBJ1-2; 8 bases line up with TRBD1. This CDR3 comprises 13 residues. V trimming: 5 bases; J trimming: 6 bases; junction bases outside the gene matches: 5. Germline loops: CDR1 SGHVS, CDR2 FQNEAQ. The CDR3 bases are TGTGCCAGCAGCCCCGTCAGGGGGCATGGCTACACCTTC. Translation: CASSPVRGHGYTF.

The rearrangement links TRBV4-2 to TRBJ1-4; no clear D. The CDR3 spans 12 residues. Trimming left V 1 base short and J 8 bases short, with 5 bases between. CDR1 is LGHNA and CDR2 is YNFKEQ in the germline V gene. The CDR3 loop is CASSQVLEKLFF. Here the CDR3 DNA reads TGTGCCAGCAGCCAAGTTCTCGAAAAACTGTTTTTT.

The chain carries TRBV30 and TRBJ1-4; perhaps TRBD1 as D (5 bases). The germline CDR1 and CDR2 sequences are GTSNPN and SVGIG (reference sequence). V was shortened by 1 base and J by 0 bases, with 15 bases between the two germline ends. The CDR3 has 17 residues. The CDR3 bases are TGTGCCTGGAGTGCCAGCTGGGGCAGGGCAACTAATGAAAAACTGTTTTTT. It is translated as CAWSASWGRATNEKLFF.

This clone was seen once. The V call is TRBV10-3, the J call TRBJ2-2; D might be TRBD1 (5 bases). The V and J ends lost 6 bases and 4 bases respectively, with 18 bases between them. CDR1 is ENHRY, CDR2 SYGVKD, per germline. There are 16 residues in the CDR3. CDR3 nucleotide sequence: TGTGCCATCAGCGTCATTGGTCAGGGTGGCACCGGGGAGCTGTTTTTT. This codes for CAISVIGQGGTGELFF.

This chain joins TRBV2 and TRBJ1-1; TRBD1 is a possible D gene (5 bases). V was pared by 6 bases and J by 11 bases, with 19 bases between. The CDR3 runs 13 residues. In germline, CDR1 is SNHLY, CDR2 FYNNEI. This CDR3 is CASRRRDGPGAFF. CDR3 nucleotides: TGTGCCAGCAGGAGGAGGGACGGCCCGGGGGCTTTCTTT.

This chain links TRBV7-3 with TRBJ2-2, with 9 nucleotides matching TRBD2. J was trimmed by 5 bases and V by 5 bases; bases with no gene match: 6. The CDR3 has 15 amino acids. The V gene's germline CDR1 is SGHTA and CDR2 FQGTGA. The CDR3 DNA reads as TGTGCCAGCAGCCCTAGCGGGGTAGGGACCGGGGAGCTGTTTTTT. Residues: CASSPSGVGTGELFF.

This chain links TRBV6-5 with TRBJ1-3, with D hard to call. Trimming stripped 6 bases from V and 0 bases from J, with 9 bases between. There are 14 residues in the CDR3. Germline CDR1 is MNHEY and CDR2 is SVGAGI. This chain's CDR3 is CASSFGGSGNTIYF. CDR3 sequence (DNA): TGTGCCAGCAGCTTCGGAGGCTCTGGAAACACCATATATTTT.

The chain carries TRBV18 and TRBJ2-3, with 9 bases fitting TRBD1. The V and J ends lost 2 bases and 6 bases, in that order; junction bases with no gene match: 3. Germline V gene sequence: CDR1 KGHSH, CDR2 LQKENI. This CDR3 spans 14 amino acids. CDR3 DNA sequence: TGTGCCAGCTCACCAAGACAGGGGGTGGATACGCAGTATTTT. It encodes CASSPRQGVDTQYF.

This chain joins TRBV2 and TRBJ1-2, with a possible D match to TRBD1 (5 bases). The length of the CDR3 is 13 residues. The germline V gene has CDR1 SNHLY and CDR2 FYNNEI. V lost 7 bases and J 5 bases, leaving 14 bases between the germline ends. CDR3 amino acids: CASTPGFAYGYTF. CDR3 in DNA: TGTGCCAGCACCCCAGGGTTTGCTTATGGCTACACCTTC.

The chain employs TRBV10-3 and TRBJ1-5; tentatively, D is TRBD1 (5 bases). V was shortened by 5 bases and J by 3 bases, with 11 bases between the two germline ends. Germline V gives CDR1 ENHRY, CDR2 SYGVKD. The length of the CDR3 is 14 residues. The DNA of the CDR3 is TGTGCCATCAGTACCGGGGGGTACAATCAGCCCCAGCATTTT. Its translation is CAISTGGYNQPQHF.

Points on this clone: Other DNA variants within this sample encode the same CDR3. The rearrangement links TRBV4-1 to TRBJ2-5; D ambiguous. The CDR3 sequence is 12 residues long. In germline, CDR1 is MGHRA, CDR2 YSYEKL. The V end was cut by 0 bases, the J end by 5 bases, with 4 bases between. CDR3 protein: CASSQDRETQYF. In DNA, the CDR3 is TGCGCCAGCAGCCAAGATCGGGAGACCCAGTACTTC.

J is TRBJ1-4 and V is TRBV24-1; D might be TRBD1 (6 bases). The germline gives CDR1 KGHDR, CDR2 SFDVKD. Trimming cost V 5 bases and J 7 bases, with 10 bases left between them. The CDR3 extends over 13 amino acids. Written as DNA, the CDR3 is TGTGCCACCAGTGGGAACAGGGCTGAAAAACTGTTTTTT. This encodes CATSGNRAEKLFF.

This chain uses TRBV10-1 with TRBJ2-1, with D maybe TRBD2 (6 bases). V was trimmed by 3 bases and J by 6 bases, leaving 12 bases between them. The germline CDR1 and CDR2 sequences are WNHNN and SYGVQD (reference sequence). This CDR3 comprises 14 residues. Here the CDR3 DNA reads TGCGCCAGCAGTGATGGGGGGATCGTCAATGAGCAGTTCTTC. Translated: CASSDGGIVNEQFF.

Comments on this clone: Other nucleotide sequences in the sample specify the same CDR3. The chain joins TRBV7-9 to TRBJ2-7; D ambiguous. The CDR3 runs 14 residues. Germline CDR1 reads SEHNR; CDR2 reads FQNEAQ (reference sequence). Trimming removed 2 bases at V and 3 bases at J, with 11 bases between. The CDR3: CASSLSGSSYEQYF. Written as DNA, the CDR3 is TGTGCCAGCAGCTTATCCGGTAGTAGCTACGAGCAGTACTTC. Drawing the rest from reference TRBV7-9 and TRBJ2-7, the complete variable domain is DTGVSQNPRHKITKRGQNVTFRCDPISEHNRLYWYRQTLGQGPEFLTYFQNEAQLEKSRLLSDRFSAERPKGSFSTLEIQRTEQGDSAMYLCASSLSGSSYEQYFGPGTRLTVT.

On this clone itself: Other DNA sequences in the same sample also yield this CDR3. The CDR3 sequence: CASRRTGNYEQYF. Written as DNA, the CDR3 is TGTGCCAGCCGACGGACAGGAAACTACGAGCAGTACTTC. The chain has TRBV12-3 or TRBV12-4 and TRBJ2-7; 7 bases align to TRBD1. J lost 3 bases, V lost 8 bases, and 7 bases had no gene match. CDR3 length: 13 residues.